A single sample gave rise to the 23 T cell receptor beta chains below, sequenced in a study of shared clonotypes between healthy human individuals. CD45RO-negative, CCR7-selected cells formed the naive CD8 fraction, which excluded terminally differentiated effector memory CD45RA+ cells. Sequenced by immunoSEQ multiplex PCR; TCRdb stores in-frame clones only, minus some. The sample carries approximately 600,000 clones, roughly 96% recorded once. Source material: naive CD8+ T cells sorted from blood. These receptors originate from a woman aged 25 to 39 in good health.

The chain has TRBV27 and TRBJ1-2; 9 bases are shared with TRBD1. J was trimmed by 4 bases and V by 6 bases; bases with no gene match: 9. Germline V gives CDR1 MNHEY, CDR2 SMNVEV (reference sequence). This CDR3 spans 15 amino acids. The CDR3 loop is CASSPGQGQGYGYTF. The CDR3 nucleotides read TGTGCCAGCAGCCCTGGACAGGGACAGGGCTATGGCTACACCTTC.

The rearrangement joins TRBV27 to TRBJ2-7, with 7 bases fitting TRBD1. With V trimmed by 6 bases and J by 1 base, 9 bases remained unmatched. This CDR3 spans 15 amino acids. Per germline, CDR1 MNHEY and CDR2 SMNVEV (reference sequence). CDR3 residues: CASSRERGPSYEQYF. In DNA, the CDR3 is TGTGCCAGCAGCCGGGAAAGGGGGCCGTCCTACGAGCAGTACTTC.

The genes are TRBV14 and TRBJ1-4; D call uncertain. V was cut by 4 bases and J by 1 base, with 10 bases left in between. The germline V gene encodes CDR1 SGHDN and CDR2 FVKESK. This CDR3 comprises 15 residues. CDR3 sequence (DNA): TGTGCCAGCAGCCTCATGCAGAGAACTAATGAAAAACTGTTTTTT. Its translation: CASSLMQRTNEKLFF.

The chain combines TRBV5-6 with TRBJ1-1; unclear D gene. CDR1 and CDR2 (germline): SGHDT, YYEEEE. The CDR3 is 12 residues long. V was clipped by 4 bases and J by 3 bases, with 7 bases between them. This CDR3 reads CASSISYTEAFF. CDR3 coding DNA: TGTGCCAGCAGCATAAGTTACACTGAAGCTTTCTTT.

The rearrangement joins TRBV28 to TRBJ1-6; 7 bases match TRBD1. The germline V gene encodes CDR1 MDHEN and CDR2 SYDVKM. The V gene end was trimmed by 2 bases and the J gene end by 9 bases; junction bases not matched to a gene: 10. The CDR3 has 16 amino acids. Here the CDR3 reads CASSLVGGGRASPLHF. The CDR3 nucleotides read TGTGCCAGCAGTTTAGTCGGAGGGGGCCGGGCTTCACCCCTCCACTTT.

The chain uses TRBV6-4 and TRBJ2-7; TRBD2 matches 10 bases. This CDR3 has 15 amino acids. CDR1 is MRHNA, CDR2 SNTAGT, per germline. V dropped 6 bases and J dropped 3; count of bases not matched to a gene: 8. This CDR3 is CASSALAGAIYEQYF. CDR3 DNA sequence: TGTGCCAGCAGCGCCCTAGCGGGAGCAATCTACGAGCAGTACTTC.

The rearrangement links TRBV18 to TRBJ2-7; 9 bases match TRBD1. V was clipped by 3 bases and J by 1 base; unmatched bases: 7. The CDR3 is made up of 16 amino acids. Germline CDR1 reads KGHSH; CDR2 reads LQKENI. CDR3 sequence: CASSPGGQGPSYEQYF. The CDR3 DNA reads TGTGCCAGCTCACCGGGCGGACAGGGGCCATCCTACGAGCAGTACTTC.

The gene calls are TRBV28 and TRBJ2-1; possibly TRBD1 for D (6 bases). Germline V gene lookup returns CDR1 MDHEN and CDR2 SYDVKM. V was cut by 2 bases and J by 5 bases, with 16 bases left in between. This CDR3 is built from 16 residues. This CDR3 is CASSLITGSRDNEQFF. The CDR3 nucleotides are TGTGCCAGCAGTTTAATTACAGGGTCAAGGGACAATGAGCAGTTCTTC.

DNA of the CDR3: TGTGCCAGCAGCGTAGGCCGAGGAGGGATACGCGAGCAGTACTTC. It yields the protein CASSVGRGGIREQYF. V gene TRBV9 combines with J gene TRBJ2-7; D is perhaps TRBD2 (6 bases). Trimming took off 0 bases at V and 6 bases at J, with 16 bases between the two ends. CDR1 and CDR2 (germline): SGDLS, YYNGEE. CDR3 length: 15 residues.

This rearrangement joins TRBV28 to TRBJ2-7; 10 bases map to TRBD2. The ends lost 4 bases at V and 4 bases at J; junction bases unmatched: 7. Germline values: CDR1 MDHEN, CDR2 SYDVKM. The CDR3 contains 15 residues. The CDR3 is CASSSPLAGDYEQYF. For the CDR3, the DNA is TGTGCCAGCAGTTCCCCGCTAGCGGGAGATTACGAGCAGTACTTC.

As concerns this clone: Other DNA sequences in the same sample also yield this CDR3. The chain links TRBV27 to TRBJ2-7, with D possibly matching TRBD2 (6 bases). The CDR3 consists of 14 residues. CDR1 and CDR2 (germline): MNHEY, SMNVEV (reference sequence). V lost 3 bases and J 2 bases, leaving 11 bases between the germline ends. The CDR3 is CASSLGSGPYEQYF. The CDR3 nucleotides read TGTGCCAGCAGTTTGGGTAGCGGCCCCTACGAGCAGTACTTC.

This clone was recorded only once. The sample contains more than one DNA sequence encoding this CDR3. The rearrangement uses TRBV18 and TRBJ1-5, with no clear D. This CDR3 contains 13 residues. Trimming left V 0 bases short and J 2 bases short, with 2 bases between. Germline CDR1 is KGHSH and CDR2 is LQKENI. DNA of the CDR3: TGTGCCAGCTCACCACCTGGCAATCAGCCCCAGCATTTT. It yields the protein CASSPPGNQPQHF.

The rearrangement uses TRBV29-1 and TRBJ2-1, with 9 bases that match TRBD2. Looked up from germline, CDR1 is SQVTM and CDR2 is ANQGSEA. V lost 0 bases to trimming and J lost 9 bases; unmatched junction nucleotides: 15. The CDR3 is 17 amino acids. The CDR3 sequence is CSVEDFVGSGSQGEQFF. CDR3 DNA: TGCAGCGTTGAAGACTTCGTTGGTAGCGGGAGTCAGGGTGAGCAGTTCTTC.

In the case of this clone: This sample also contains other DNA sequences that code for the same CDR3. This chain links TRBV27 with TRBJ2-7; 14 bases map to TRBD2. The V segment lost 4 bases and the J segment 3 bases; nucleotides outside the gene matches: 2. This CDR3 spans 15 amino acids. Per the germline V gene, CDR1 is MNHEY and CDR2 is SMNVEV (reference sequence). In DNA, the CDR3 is TGTGCCAGCAGTTCCGGGACTAGCGGGAGCTACGAGCAGTACTTC. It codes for CASSSGTSGSYEQYF.

The CDR3 sequence: CASSSDREIRTGELFF. DNA of the CDR3: TGTGCCAGCAGTTCGGACAGGGAAATAAGAACCGGGGAGCTGTTTTTT. The gene calls are TRBV28 and TRBJ2-2; 8 positions agree with TRBD1. The V and J ends lost 4 bases and 5 bases, in that order; junction bases with no gene match: 9. The CDR3 runs to 16 residues. The germline gives CDR1 MDHEN, CDR2 SYDVKM.

CDR3 sequence reads: CASSLSALSTYEQYF. For the CDR3, the DNA is TGTGCCAGCAGTTTATCGGCACTGAGTACCTACGAGCAGTACTTC. The chain uses TRBV27 and TRBJ2-7, with unresolved D. Per the germline V gene, CDR1 is MNHEY and CDR2 is SMNVEV (reference sequence). The CDR3 runs 15 residues. Trimming pared 0 bases from V and 2 bases from J, leaving 11 bases between.

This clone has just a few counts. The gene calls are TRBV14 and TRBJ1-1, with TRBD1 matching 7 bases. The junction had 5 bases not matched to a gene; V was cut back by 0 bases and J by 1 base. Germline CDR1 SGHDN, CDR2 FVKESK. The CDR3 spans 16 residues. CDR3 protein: CASSQDWTGWNTEAFF. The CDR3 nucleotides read TGTGCCAGCAGCCAAGATTGGACAGGTTGGAACACTGAAGCTTTCTTT.

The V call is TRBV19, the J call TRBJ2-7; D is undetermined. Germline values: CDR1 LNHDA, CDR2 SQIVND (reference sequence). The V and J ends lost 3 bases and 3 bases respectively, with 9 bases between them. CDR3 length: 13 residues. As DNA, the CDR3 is TGTGCCAGTAGTATTAGTCCCAACTACGAGCAGTACTTC. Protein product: CASSISPNYEQYF.

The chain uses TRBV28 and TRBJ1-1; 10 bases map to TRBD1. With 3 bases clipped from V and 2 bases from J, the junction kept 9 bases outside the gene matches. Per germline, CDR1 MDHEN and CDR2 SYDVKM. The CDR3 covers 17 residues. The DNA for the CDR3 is TGTGCCAGCAGTTTTGGCGGACAGGGGGATTTCAACACTGAAGCTTTCTTT. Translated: CASSFGGQGDFNTEAFF.

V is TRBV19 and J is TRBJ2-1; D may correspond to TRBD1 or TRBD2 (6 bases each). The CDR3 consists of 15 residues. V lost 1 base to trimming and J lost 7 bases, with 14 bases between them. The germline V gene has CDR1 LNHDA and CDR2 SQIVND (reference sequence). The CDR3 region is CASSIGRGSFNEQFF. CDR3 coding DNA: TGTGCCAGTAGTATAGGGAGGGGGAGTTTTAATGAGCAGTTCTTC.

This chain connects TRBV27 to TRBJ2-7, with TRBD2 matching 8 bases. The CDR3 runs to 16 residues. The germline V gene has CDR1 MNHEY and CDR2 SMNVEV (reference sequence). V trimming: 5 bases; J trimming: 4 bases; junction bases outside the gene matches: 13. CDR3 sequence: CASSPSAGAIDYEQYF. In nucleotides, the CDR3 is TGTGCCAGCAGTCCCTCAGCGGGAGCAATAGATTACGAGCAGTACTTC.

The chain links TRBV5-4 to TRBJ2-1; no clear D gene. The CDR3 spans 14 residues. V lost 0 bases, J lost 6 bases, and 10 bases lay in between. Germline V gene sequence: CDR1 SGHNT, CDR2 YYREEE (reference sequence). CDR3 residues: CASSLVPASNEQFF. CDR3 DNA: TGTGCCAGCAGCTTGGTTCCAGCGAGCAATGAGCAGTTCTTC.

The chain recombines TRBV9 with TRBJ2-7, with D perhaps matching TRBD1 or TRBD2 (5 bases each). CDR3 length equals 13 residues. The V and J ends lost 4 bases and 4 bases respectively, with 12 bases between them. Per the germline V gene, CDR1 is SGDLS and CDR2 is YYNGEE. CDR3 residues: CASSPYEGYEQYF. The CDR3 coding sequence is TGTGCCAGCAGCCCCTACGAGGGGTACGAGCAGTACTTC.